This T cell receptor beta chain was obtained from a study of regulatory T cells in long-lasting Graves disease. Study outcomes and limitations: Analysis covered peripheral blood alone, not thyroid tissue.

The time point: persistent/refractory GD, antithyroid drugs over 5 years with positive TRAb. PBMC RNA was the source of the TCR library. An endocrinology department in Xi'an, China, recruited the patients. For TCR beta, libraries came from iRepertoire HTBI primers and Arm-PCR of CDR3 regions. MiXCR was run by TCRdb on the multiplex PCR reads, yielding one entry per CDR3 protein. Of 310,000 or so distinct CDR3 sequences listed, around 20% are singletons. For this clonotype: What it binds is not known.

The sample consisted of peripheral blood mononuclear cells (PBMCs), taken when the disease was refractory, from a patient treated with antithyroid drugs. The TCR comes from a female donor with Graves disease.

Here the CDR3 reads CASSPRKGPLGEKLFF. The CDR3 DNA follows: TGTGCCAGCTCACCACGGAAGGGCCCTTTAGGGGAAAAACTGTTTTTT. The V call is TRBV18, the J call TRBJ1-4, with D unclear. Trimming took 1 base from V and 8 from J, leaving 17 bases between them. CDR3 size: 16 residues. CDR1 KGHSH and CDR2 LQKENI come from the germline V gene. The complete variable domain, with remaining parts taken from reference TRBV18 and TRBJ1-4, reads NAGVMQNPRHLVRRRGQEARLRCSPMKGHSHVYWYRQLPEEGLKFMVYLQKENIIDESGMPKERFSAEFPKEGPSILRIQQVVRGDSAAYFCASSPRKGPLGEKLFFGSGTQLSVL.